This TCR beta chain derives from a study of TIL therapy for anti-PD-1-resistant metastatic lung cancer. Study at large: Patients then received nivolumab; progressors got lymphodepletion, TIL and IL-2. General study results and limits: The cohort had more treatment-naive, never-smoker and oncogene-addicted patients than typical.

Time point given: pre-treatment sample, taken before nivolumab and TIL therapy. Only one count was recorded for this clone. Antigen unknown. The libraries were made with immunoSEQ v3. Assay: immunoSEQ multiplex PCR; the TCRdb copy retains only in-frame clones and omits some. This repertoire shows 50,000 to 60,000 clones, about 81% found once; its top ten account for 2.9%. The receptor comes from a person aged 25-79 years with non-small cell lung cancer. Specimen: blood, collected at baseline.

This chain's CDR3 is CASSNSPAGSGLGDFF. In nucleotides, the CDR3 is TGCGCCAGCAGCAATAGCCCAGCGGGGTCGGGACTAGGGGATTTCTTC. This rearrangement joins TRBV5-1 to TRBJ2-1; 8 bases fit TRBD2. The CDR3 has 16 residues. Looked up from germline, CDR1 is SGHRS and CDR2 is YFSETQ. The junction had 22 bases not matched to a gene; V was cut back by 4 bases and J by 16 bases.